Shown below are 9 T cell receptor beta chains from a single sample sequenced in a study of cytomegalovirus exposure and HLA in healthy donors. Use of 60 Vbeta and 13 Jbeta primers characterized the PCR. TCRdb keeps only in-frame clones here, not all; method: immunoSEQ multiplex PCR. The sample holds fewer than 200,000 clones, roughly 84% seen once. The sequenced sample consisted of PBMCs. The receptors originated from a man younger than 35 in good health and CMV-seropositive.

The chain carries TRBV4-1 and TRBJ2-4; a possible D gene is TRBD1 (5 bases). Germline V gives CDR1 MGHRA, CDR2 YSYEKL. The CDR3 spans 16 residues. The V end lost 1 base, the J end lost 2 bases, and 12 bases lay between the germline ends. CDR3 in amino acids: CASSQGPRVSKNIQYF. The CDR3 DNA reads TGCGCCAGCAGCCAAGGACCCAGGGTATCCAAAAACATTCAGTACTTC.

The chain uses TRBV5-1 and TRBJ2-2; D might be TRBD1 (6 bases). The CDR3 spans 14 residues. V was clipped by 3 bases and J by 1 base, with 7 bases between them. From germline, CDR1 is SGHRS and CDR2 YFSETQ. CDR3 bases: TGCGCCAGCAGCTCGGGACAGAACACCGGGGAGCTGTTTTTT. Protein sequence: CASSSGQNTGELFF.

Of note for this clone: Compared with germline, one end of the junction differs, possibly owing to a read error. The chain employs TRBV10-1 and TRBJ2-6; tentative D call: TRBD1 (5 bases). Germline assignment: CDR1 WNHNN and CDR2 SYGVQD (reference sequence). The CDR3 runs to 19 residues. CDR3 DNA sequence: TGCGCCATCACCGCCACTGACGTCCTCCCAAGCTCTGGGGCCAACGGCCTGACTTTC. This encodes CAITATDVLPSSGANGLTF.

This sequence joins TRBV5-6 and TRBJ2-5; the D is unclear. Germline-derived CDR1 and CDR2 are SGHDT and YYEEEE. The CDR3 covers 12 residues. Trimming left V 0 bases short and J 7 bases short, with 7 bases between. The CDR3 DNA is TGTGCCAGCAGCTTGGCCGGCGGGACCCAGTACTTC. Translating gives CASSLAGGTQYF.

The rearrangement joins TRBV9 to TRBJ2-1, with 7 nucleotides matching TRBD1. CDR3 length equals 13 residues. Germline V gives CDR1 SGDLS, CDR2 YYNGEE. The J segment lost 7 bases and the V segment lost 3 bases, leaving 4 bases of the junction unmatched. CDR3 amino acids: CASSAQGQNEQFF. CDR3 nucleotides: TGTGCCAGCAGCGCACAGGGGCAAAATGAGCAGTTCTTC.

The chain employs TRBV6-5 and TRBJ1-1; weak D call: TRBD1 (6 bases). The CDR3 runs 13 residues. V was cut by 6 bases and J by 0 bases, with 8 bases left in between. Per germline, CDR1 MNHEY and CDR2 SVGAGI. Here the CDR3 reads CASRRTVNTEAFF. The CDR3 DNA reads TGTGCCAGCAGAAGGACAGTGAACACTGAAGCTTTCTTT.

The chain joins TRBV7-2 to TRBJ2-1, with 8 nucleotides matching TRBD1. The V segment lost 5 bases and the J segment 4 bases; nucleotides outside the gene matches: 7. CDR1 is SGHTA, CDR2 FQGNSA, per germline. This CDR3 has 15 amino acids. As DNA, the CDR3 is TGTGCCAGCAGCCCGCAGGGGGCGGGATACAATGAGCAGTTCTTC. This codes for CASSPQGAGYNEQFF.

The rearrangement joins TRBV19 to TRBJ2-3, with a weak D call TRBD1 (5 bases). The V end lost 5 bases, the J end lost 2 bases, and 17 bases lay between the germline ends. The CDR3 totals 16 residues. The germline V gene encodes CDR1 LNHDA and CDR2 SQIVND (reference sequence). This chain's CDR3 is CASSPGAGSFTDTQYF. The CDR3 nucleotides read TGTGCCAGTAGTCCTGGGGCCGGGTCCTTCACAGATACGCAGTATTTT.

This chain joins TRBV7-2 and TRBJ1-3, with 7 nucleotides matching TRBD1. The CDR3 consists of 15 residues. Germline loops: CDR1 SGHTA, CDR2 FQGNSA. The V and J ends lost 4 bases and 4 bases, in that order; junction bases with no gene match: 7. CDR3 nucleotide sequence: TGTGCCAGCAGCTCAGGGACAGTGGGGGGAAACACCATATATTTT. Protein sequence: CASSSGTVGGNTIYF.